This T cell receptor beta chain stems from a study of identifying expanded T cells in peripheral blood (dated by TCRdb to about 2019). With respect to the entire study: Four technical replicates, made by sequencing separate aliquots from the same pool of genomic DNA, were compared pairwise. The investigation overall reported the following: Both the number of clones called differentially abundant and the false-positive rate were significantly reduced by the beta-binomial model across all healthy-donor time intervals. The authors expected that biological variance in healthy repertoires might rise further over much longer intervals, such as months to years. Across all healthy donors, variance in clone template counts between roughly 2-week samples was found to increase significantly with total template count. The binomial model flagged approximately 1.2 differentially abundant clones between technical replicates, compared with about 16 over approximately 2 weeks and approximately 18 over four weeks.

No immune events, such as infections, were documented for the healthy donors during the collection period. Healthy-donor blood repertoires served as a training cohort to calibrate time-dependent variance in a beta-binomial model of T-cell clone differential abundance. The training cohort was composed of around ten healthy donors, 3 female and 7 male. The donors were between roughly 29 and 64 years old, with an average age of 43 years. Obtained from a commercial supplier, whole blood was collected from each healthy donor at three time points set around 14 days apart. Genomic DNA was extracted from unsorted whole blood for immunosequencing. As encoded in the germline V gene (reference sequence), CDR1 is MNHEY while CDR2 is SMNVEV. A distance of 7 bases separates the germline ends of V and J, which lose 3 bases and 7 bases respectively. There are 11 amino acids in the CDR3, from cysteine to phenylalanine inclusive. Only CDR3 DNA is held: 33 bases, read in frame from base 1.

Regarding this clone: The clone's antigen remains unknown. Base qualities are missing; no much larger clone stands one base away. This sample also contains other DNA sequences that code for the same CDR3.

TCRbeta CDR3 regions were profiled by bias-controlled multiplex PCR amplification of genomic DNA with the immunoSEQ Assay. Concerning the study's data processing: The absolute abundance of each unique TCRbeta CDR3 region was quantified after sequences were collapsed and filtered. Differential abundance was assessed using a binomial (Fisher-equivalent) model and a beta-binomial model in which time-dependent variance fitted from healthy donors was added. Clones with fewer than 5 combined templates were removed, and differential abundance was called for clones with a Benjamini-Hochberg FDR below 0.01. Using the form v = (b*log(k)+a)^2, the beta-binomial variance was modeled as a function of the total template count across the two samples. Held by TCRdb, this immuneACCESS table contains in-frame sequences only and omits some clones. Under half of the omission traces to an unresolved V gene where checked; the cause of the rest is unknown. The V and J calls and clone size were taken over from that table, and D and trimming were inferred from the DNA. Present in this sample are 120,000 or so clones, more than 75% of which were seen just once. The ten top clones hold 3% to 4% of the sample.

This sequence originates from a person between 18 and 75 years old in good health. The sequenced sample was blood. The chain couples TRBV27 to TRBJ2-7, with TRBD2 as a weak D call on 6 bases. The CDR3 reads as follows: CASSFGGEQYF. The nucleotides read TGTGCCAGCAGTTTCGGGGGAGAGCAGTACTTC.